This TCR beta chain was sequenced for a study of cytotoxic CD8 clonotypes in ibrutinib-treated CLL. General observations from the study: The study found baseline clonality above age-matched healthy donors, tracking circulating CD8+ T-cell counts. Clonality grew at ibrutinib response; at progression, it decreased back toward baseline.

Data came from immunoSEQ multiplex PCR; TCRdb stores just in-frame clones and leaves some out. The table records 20,000 to 25,000 clones, 55% to 75% of them present only once. About this clone: Its antigen remains unidentified.

The V end lost 2 bases, the J end lost 1 base, and 12 bases lay between the germline ends. CDR3 length: 16 residues. In germline, CDR1 is SGHTS, CDR2 YDEGEE. The receptor's source is a human donor with chronic lymphocytic leukemia. The specimen was PBMCs, collected after 12 months of ibrutinib treatment. This chain links TRBV5-8 with TRBJ2-2; weak D call: TRBD1 (6 bases). The CDR3 DNA is TGTGCCAGCAGCTTCAACAGGGAAGGGAACACCGGGGAGCTGTTTTTT. As protein: CASSFNREGNTGELFF.